The 28 T cell receptor beta chains reported below all come from one sample, sequenced in a study of regulatory T cells in long-lasting Graves disease. Time point defined: persistent/refractory GD, antithyroid drugs over 5 years with positive TRAb. The TCR library was prepared using RNA isolated from PBMCs. HTBI primers from iRepertoire and Arm-PCR of CDR3 regions yielded the TCR beta libraries. Using its own MiXCR run on the multiplex PCR reads, TCRdb lists one record per CDR3 protein. The table has approximately 380,000 distinct CDR3 sequences, 20% seen once. This material consisted of peripheral blood mononuclear cells (PBMCs), taken when the disease was refractory, from a patient treated with antithyroid drugs. The source is a female donor with Graves disease.

A remark on this clonotype: Just one base apart from a much larger clone, this may be a read error. The chain's CDR3 is CASSWDRNYDYTF. The DNA for the CDR3 is TGTGCCAGCAGTTGGGACAGGAACTATGACTACACCTTC. This rearrangement joins TRBV6-2 or TRBV6-3 to TRBJ1-2; 8 positions match TRBD1. There are 13 residues in the CDR3. Germline V gene lookup returns CDR1 MNHEY and CDR2 SVGEGT.

The sample holds many counts of this clonotype. The J gene is TRBJ1-5, the V gene TRBV28; possibly TRBD1 for D (6 bases). The V end lost 6 bases, the J end lost 4 bases, and 13 bases lay between the germline ends. CDR1 MDHEN and CDR2 SYDVKM come from the germline V gene. The CDR3 extends over 14 amino acids. The CDR3 region has the DNA TGTGCCAGCAGGGGGGCGGGTCTTAATCAGCCCCAGCATTTT. It is translated as CASRGAGLNQPQHF.

Ten or more counts support this clonotype. V usage is TRBV30 and J usage is TRBJ1-6, with D hard to call. Germline V lookup: CDR1 GTSNPN, CDR2 SVGIG (reference sequence). The CDR3 is 13 residues long. The V end lost 5 bases, the J end lost 5 bases, and 10 bases lay between the germline ends. The CDR3 loop reads CAWALQNNSPLHF. The CDR3 DNA sequence: TGTGCCTGGGCGCTGCAGAATAATTCACCCCTCCACTTT.

In its sample, this clonotype was seen many times. This rearrangement joins TRBV29-1 to TRBJ2-5, with D possibly TRBD2 on 5 matching bases. Per the germline V gene, CDR1 is SQVTM and CDR2 is ANQGSEA. V gave up 0 bases and J gave up 5 bases, with 16 bases separating them. This CDR3 is built from 15 residues. The CDR3 protein is CSVEDMVEVGETQYF. CDR3 coding DNA: TGCAGCGTTGAAGATATGGTGGAGGTGGGCGAGACCCAGTACTTC.

In this sample, this clonotype turned up a few times. The V gene is TRBV11-2, the J gene TRBJ1-1; TRBD1 matches at 7 bases. J was trimmed by 6 bases and V by 2 bases; bases with no gene match: 3. Per the germline V gene, CDR1 is SGHAT and CDR2 is FQNNGV. The CDR3 length is 13 residues. Here the CDR3 DNA reads TGTGCCAGCAGCTTAACAGGGGCCGCTGAAGCTTTCTTT. This translates into CASSLTGAAEAFF.

V and J are TRBV19 and TRBJ1-2; a possible D gene is TRBD1 (5 bases). Germline CDR1 reads LNHDA; CDR2 reads SQIVND (reference sequence). The CDR3 spans 15 residues. The ends were cut back, 7 bases at V and 6 bases at J, with 21 bases in the middle. DNA for the CDR3: TGTGCCAGTATTTCTCTCAGGGCGGTATCAGATGGCTACACCTTC. It yields the protein CASISLRAVSDGYTF.

This rearrangement joins TRBV7-2 to TRBJ1-5; the D gene is possibly TRBD1 (5 bases). V was shortened by 3 bases and J by 0 bases, with 12 bases between the two germline ends. Looked up from germline, CDR1 is SGHTA and CDR2 is FQGNSA. This CDR3 comprises 16 residues. The CDR3 spells CASSFDSLNSNQPQHF. CDR3 nucleotide sequence: TGTGCCAGCAGCTTTGACAGCCTTAATAGCAATCAGCCCCAGCATTTT.

This sequence joins TRBV10-1 and TRBJ2-3; D call uncertain. The CDR3 has 18 amino acids. Trimming removed 8 bases from V and 2 bases from J, with 26 bases in between. CDR1 WNHNN and CDR2 SYGVQD come from the germline V gene (reference sequence). CDR3 nucleotides: TGCGCCAGCCGGAGAAGGACCGACTTAAAAGGGAACACAGATACGCAGTATTTT. This codes for CASRRRTDLKGNTDTQYF.

This clonotype appeared many times. V gene TRBV5-1 combines with J gene TRBJ1-1, with TRBD1 identical over 7 bases. CDR1 is SGHRS, CDR2 YFSETQ, per germline. There are 14 residues in the CDR3. Trimming cost V 4 bases and J 2 bases; bases outside gene matches: 5. The CDR3 loop is CASSPGTENTEAFF. As DNA, the CDR3 is TGCGCCAGCAGCCCCGGGACAGAAAACACTGAAGCTTTCTTT.

This clonotype was seen many times. The chain links TRBV12-3 or TRBV12-4 to TRBJ2-2, with a tentative D call TRBD1 (6 bases). Between the trimmed V and J ends, which lost 7 bases and 6 bases, there was a span of 18 bases. This CDR3 comprises 15 residues. The CDR3 reads CASTLGGLLSGELFF. The CDR3 DNA follows: TGTGCCAGCACCCTAGGGGGTCTACTTTCCGGGGAGCTGTTTTTT.

This clonotype appeared many times. This chain joins TRBV28 and TRBJ2-5; no firm D call. V was trimmed by 5 bases and J by 1 base, leaving 14 bases between them. The germline CDR1 and CDR2 sequences are MDHEN and SYDVKM. The CDR3 is 15 amino acids. CDR3 amino acids: CASSRGVLLQETQYF. The CDR3 DNA follows: TGTGCCAGCAGTCGTGGGGTACTACTCCAAGAGACCCAGTACTTC.

This clonotype showed up just a few times. The chain carries TRBV7-2 and TRBJ2-7; a possible D gene is TRBD1 (6 bases). CDR3 length equals 18 residues. Germline CDR1 is SGHTA and CDR2 is FQGNSA. The V end lost 6 bases, the J end lost 3 bases, and 27 bases lay between the germline ends. The CDR3 nucleotides are TGTGCCAGCAGTCTAGGGGCTTTTTCTTGGGGGCTGGGCTACGAGCAGTACTTC. This translates into CASSLGAFSWGLGYEQYF.

This clonotype showed up just a few times. The genes are TRBV2 and TRBJ2-1, with 10 bases matching TRBD2. Trimming removed 7 bases from V and 5 bases from J; junction bases left unmatched: 8. This CDR3 spans 15 amino acids. Germline-derived CDR1 and CDR2 are SNHLY and FYNNEI. The CDR3 is CASIHLLAGNNEQFF. The CDR3 DNA reads TGTGCCAGCATTCACCTACTAGCGGGGAACAATGAGCAGTTCTTC.

A single count supports this clonotype. The rearrangement links TRBV7-2 to TRBJ2-4; D remains ambiguous. V dropped 1 base and J dropped 8 bases, with 6 bases sitting between them. The CDR3 runs to 12 residues. In germline, CDR1 is SGHTA, CDR2 FQGNSA. The CDR3 region is CASSLEPDIQYF. In DNA, the CDR3 is TGTGCCAGCAGCTTAGAGCCGGACATTCAGTACTTC.

Points on this clonotype: A read error may be the cause here, since a much bigger clone is one base away. The conserved final phenylalanine or tryptophan is absent from the CDR3, which likely points to a read error. This rearrangement joins TRBV30 to TRBJ1-6; the D is unclear. V shed 3 bases and J shed 7 bases, with 10 bases lying between them. Germline lookup yields CDR1 GTSNPN and CDR2 SVGIG (reference sequence). This CDR3 contains 13 residues. CDR3 sequence: CAWSEIGNSPLHL. In DNA, the CDR3 is TGTGCCTGGAGCGAGATCGGGAATTCACCCCTCCACCTT.

The chain recombines TRBV7-2 with TRBJ2-7; 8 bases line up with TRBD2. The CDR3 is 16 amino acids. The V gene end was trimmed by 1 base and the J gene end by 2 bases; junction bases not matched to a gene: 7. Germline V gene data show CDR1 as SGHTA and CDR2 as FQGNSA. CDR3: CASSLDSAGVPYEQYF. CDR3 in DNA: TGTGCCAGCAGCTTAGATTCAGCGGGAGTTCCCTACGAGCAGTACTTC.

This clonotype was observed at least ten times. The CDR3 loop is CASRRGGQETQYF. In DNA form, the CDR3 reads TGTGCCAGCAGAAGGGGGGGGCAAGAGACCCAGTACTTC. This sequence joins TRBV27 and TRBJ2-5; a weak D match, TRBD2 (7 bases). CDR3 size: 13 residues. V lost 6 bases, J lost 2 bases, and 10 bases lay in between. CDR1 and CDR2 from the germline V gene are MNHEY and SMNVEV (reference sequence).

The sample holds many counts of this clonotype. The chain links TRBV7-2 to TRBJ1-4; unclear D gene. There are 14 residues in the CDR3. Trimming pared 3 bases from V and 8 bases from J, leaving 13 bases between. Germline V gives CDR1 SGHTA, CDR2 FQGNSA. In DNA form, the CDR3 reads TGTGCCAGCAGCTTGTGGGCCGGCTCGGAAAAACTGTTTTTT. Protein product: CASSLWAGSEKLFF. The full variable domain, completed using reference TRBV7-2 and TRBJ1-4, is GAGVSQSPSNKVTEKGKDVELRCDPISGHTALYWYRQSLGQGLEFLIYFQGNSAPDKSGLPSDRFSAERTGGSVSTLTIQRTQQEDSAVYLCASSLWAGSEKLFFGSGTQLSVL.

This clonotype has at least ten counts. The CDR3 nucleotides read TGTGCCAGCAGCTCAAACAGGGAAAACCGAGAGACCCAGTACTTC. It translates to CASSSNRENRETQYF. The gene calls are TRBV11-2 and TRBJ2-5, with D perhaps matching TRBD1 (6 bases). CDR1 and CDR2 from the germline V gene are SGHAT and FQNNGV. The V end lost 4 bases, the J end lost 4 bases, and 16 bases lay between the germline ends. The CDR3 is 15 residues long.

V gene TRBV19 combines with J gene TRBJ1-5; 10 bases align to TRBD1. V dropped 4 bases and J dropped 6; count of bases not matched to a gene: 3. This CDR3 region has 14 residues. CDR1 is LNHDA and CDR2 is SQIVND in the germline V gene (reference sequence). The CDR3 nucleotides read TGTGCCAGTAGTACCGGACAGGGGGGTCAGCCCCAGCATTTT. The encoded protein is CASSTGQGGQPQHF.

The chain recombines TRBV7-9 with TRBJ2-5; TRBD2 might be the D (5 bases). Germline V lookup: CDR1 SEHNR, CDR2 FQNEAQ (reference sequence). This CDR3 has 13 amino acids. The V gene lost 5 bases and the J gene lost 7 bases, with 14 bases spanning the gap. The CDR3 coding sequence is TGTGCCAGCAGCCCGGACGGCGGAGGGACCCAGTACTTC. Protein sequence: CASSPDGGGTQYF.

In the case of this clonotype: Possible read error: a much larger clone is one base away. The rearrangement joins TRBV19 to TRBJ2-2; TRBD2 aligns across 7 bases. Germline-derived CDR1 and CDR2 are LNHDA and SQIVND (reference sequence). The CDR3 totals 16 residues. The chain's CDR3 is CASSISAGVITGGLFF. The CDR3 DNA sequence: TGTGCCAGTAGTATCAGCGCGGGAGTAATCACCGGGGGGCTGTTTTTT.

The table lists this clonotype with many counts. The rearrangement joins TRBV6-2 or TRBV6-3 to TRBJ2-5; TRBD2 is a possible D gene (5 bases). This CDR3 spans 16 amino acids. V was pared by 2 bases and J by 4 bases, with 17 bases between. Germline V gene sequence: CDR1 MNHEY, CDR2 SVGEGT. This CDR3 is CASSYTLTDAGETQYF. CDR3 in DNA: TGTGCCAGCAGTTACACATTGACCGACGCGGGAGAGACCCAGTACTTC.

Concerning this clonotype itself: A much more abundant neighbour one base away suggests this may be a read error. The conserved phenylalanine or tryptophan normally closing the CDR3 is absent here, so this likely arose from a read error. Here the CDR3 DNA reads TGTGCCAGCAGCACGGGGGAGGGGAGGACTGAAGCTTTCTCT. The encoded protein is CASSTGEGRTEAFS. This chain joins TRBV7-9 and TRBJ1-1; maybe TRBD1 (5 bases). The germline CDR1 and CDR2 sequences are SEHNR and FQNEAQ (reference sequence). V lost 5 bases, J lost 5 bases, and 15 bases lay in between. CDR3 length: 14 amino acids.

This clonotype was recorded many times. V and J are TRBV6-1 and TRBJ1-5; unclear D gene. This CDR3 spans 13 amino acids. The V gene lost 3 bases and the J gene lost 15 bases, with 18 bases spanning the gap. The germline CDR1 and CDR2 sequences are MNHNS and SASEGT. CDR3: CASSDSQDGSRHF. The CDR3 nucleotides are TGTGCCAGCAGTGATTCTCAGGACGGTTCAAGGCATTTT.

This clonotype was detected a few times. The rearrangement links TRBV6-2 or TRBV6-3 to TRBJ2-5, with 7 bases lining up with TRBD2. CDR3 length: 15 amino acids. With V trimmed by 9 bases and J by 5 bases, 15 bases remained unmatched. Germline V gene lookup returns CDR1 MNHEY and CDR2 SVGEGT. This chain's CDR3 is CARHPEAGASETQYF. The CDR3 nucleotides read TGTGCCAGACATCCTGAGGCGGGAGCGTCGGAGACCCAGTACTTC.

This clonotype was observed once. The chain employs TRBV9 and TRBJ2-5, with 8 bases that match TRBD1. After removal of 0 bases from V and 4 bases from J, the junction contained 5 bases not matched to a gene. The CDR3 runs 15 residues. Germline V CDR1 and CDR2: SGDLS, YYNGEE. Here the CDR3 DNA reads TGTGCCAGCAGCGTAGGGACAGGGCAGGGAGAGACCCAGTACTTC. This translates into CASSVGTGQGETQYF.

This clonotype was counted at least ten times. V and J are TRBV28 and TRBJ2-5; 7 bases match TRBD1. From germline, CDR1 is MDHEN and CDR2 SYDVKM. Germline trimming cut 5 bases from V and 4 bases from J; bases unmatched to any gene: 10. The CDR3 spans 15 residues. In DNA form, the CDR3 reads TGTGCCAGCAGTGAAACGACAGGGCCGGGAGAGACCCAGTACTTC. Its protein product is CASSETTGPGETQYF. The full variable domain, its missing parts supplied by reference TRBV28 and TRBJ2-5, is DVKVTQSSRYLVKRTGEKVFLECVQDMDHENMFWYRQDPGLGLRLIYFSYDVKMKEKGDIPEGYSVSREKKERFSLILESASTNQTSMYLCASSETTGPGETQYFGPGTRLLVL.